This T cell receptor (beta chain) was identified during a study of T cells in Graves' hyperthyroidism and ophthalmopathy. Exclusion of patients followed from uncontrolled infection, other autoimmune disease, pregnancy or lactation. Unmatched junction bases numbered 20, after V lost 4 bases and J lost 11 bases. From germline, CDR1 is ENHRY and CDR2 SYGVKD. The CDR3 runs to 19 residues. This clonotype was counted only a few times. Amplified TCR beta CDR3 regions came from RNA transcripts. First-round RT-PCR of the TCR CDR3 relied on the HTBI primer set. TCRdb reprocessed the multiplex PCR reads with MiXCR, giving one entry per CDR3 protein. The sample gives 400,000 to 450,000 distinct CDR3 sequences, 14% to 15% of which show up once; 13% is in the top ten.

The clonotype comes from a young man with Graves' ophthalmopathy. Sequencing was performed on blood. The chain uses TRBV10-3 and TRBJ1-6; 10 positions agree with TRBD1. CDR3 in amino acids: CAISALPQTGTGDSTPLHF. The CDR3 DNA reads as TGTGCCATCAGTGCTCTGCCCCAAACCGGGACAGGGGATTCGACACCCCTCCACTTT.